This T cell receptor beta chain appears in the sequencing data of a study of OX40 agonist ivuxolimab in advanced cancers. Profiling relied on immunoSEQ multiplex PCR, and the TCRdb table lists in-frame clones only, not all of them. The repertoire holds under 80,000 clones, about 94% seen once, with around 6% in the top ten. The sequencing used CD4+ or CD8+ T cells sorted from blood, collected in a trial of the OX40 agonist ivuxolimab. The TCR was taken from an adult with an advanced solid tumor such as melanoma, head and neck, liver or kidney cancer.

The CDR3 DNA is TGCGCCAGCAGCCAAGGTCTTCACAACACCGGGGAGCTGTTTTTT. Encoded protein: CASSQGLHNTGELFF. This sequence joins TRBV4-3 and TRBJ2-2; D unclear. CDR1 is LGHNA and CDR2 is YSLEER in the germline V gene. Trimming stripped 1 base from V and 2 bases from J, with 8 bases between. The CDR3 is made up of 15 amino acids.